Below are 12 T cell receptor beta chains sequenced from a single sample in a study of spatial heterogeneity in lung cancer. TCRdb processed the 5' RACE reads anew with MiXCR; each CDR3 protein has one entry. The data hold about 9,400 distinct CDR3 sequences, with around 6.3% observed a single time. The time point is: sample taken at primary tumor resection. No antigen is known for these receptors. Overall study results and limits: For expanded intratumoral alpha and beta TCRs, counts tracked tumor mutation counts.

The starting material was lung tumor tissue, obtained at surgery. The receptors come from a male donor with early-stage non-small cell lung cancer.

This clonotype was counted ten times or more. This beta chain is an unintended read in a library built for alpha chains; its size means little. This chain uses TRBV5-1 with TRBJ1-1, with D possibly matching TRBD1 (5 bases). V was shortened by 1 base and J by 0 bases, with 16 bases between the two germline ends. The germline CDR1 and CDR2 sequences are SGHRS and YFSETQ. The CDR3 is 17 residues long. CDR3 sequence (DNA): TGCGCCAGCAGCTTGATCCCGCCGGGACGGATGAACACTGAAGCTTTCTTT. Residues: CASSLIPPGRMNTEAFF.

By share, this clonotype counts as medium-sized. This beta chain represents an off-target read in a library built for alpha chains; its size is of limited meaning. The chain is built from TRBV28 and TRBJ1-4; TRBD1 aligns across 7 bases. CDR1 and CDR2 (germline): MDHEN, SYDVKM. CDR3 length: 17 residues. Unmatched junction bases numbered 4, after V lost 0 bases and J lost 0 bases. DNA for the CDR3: TGTGCCAGCAGTTTATGGGGGCAGGGGGCAACTAATGAAAAACTGTTTTTT. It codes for CASSLWGQGATNEKLFF.

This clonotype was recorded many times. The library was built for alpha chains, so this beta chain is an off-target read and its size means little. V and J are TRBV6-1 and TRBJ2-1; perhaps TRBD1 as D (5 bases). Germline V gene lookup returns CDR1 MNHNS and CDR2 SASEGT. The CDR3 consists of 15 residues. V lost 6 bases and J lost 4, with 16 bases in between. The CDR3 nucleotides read TGTGCCAGCAGGAAGGGTGAACAGGATTACAATGAGCAGTTCTTC. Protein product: CASRKGEQDYNEQFF.

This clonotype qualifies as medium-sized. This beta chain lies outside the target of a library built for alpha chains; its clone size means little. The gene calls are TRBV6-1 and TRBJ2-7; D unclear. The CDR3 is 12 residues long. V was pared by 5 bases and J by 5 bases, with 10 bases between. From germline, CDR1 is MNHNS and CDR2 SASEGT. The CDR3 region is CASSPVLHEQYF. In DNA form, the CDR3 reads TGTGCCAGCAGTCCAGTGTTACACGAGCAGTACTTC.

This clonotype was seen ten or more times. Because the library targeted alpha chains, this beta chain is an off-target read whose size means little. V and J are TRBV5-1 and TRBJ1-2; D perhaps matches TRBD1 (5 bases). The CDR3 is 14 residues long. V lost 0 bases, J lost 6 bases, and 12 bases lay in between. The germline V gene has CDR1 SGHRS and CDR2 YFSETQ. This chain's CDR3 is CASSLEPGLHGYTF. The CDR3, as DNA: TGCGCCAGCAGCTTGGAGCCGGGGCTCCATGGCTACACCTTC.

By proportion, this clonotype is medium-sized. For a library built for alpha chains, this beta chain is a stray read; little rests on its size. CDR3 amino acids: CASSRGGYGSTDTQYF. CDR3 coding DNA: TGTGCCAGCAGCCGAGGAGGGTACGGAAGCACAGATACGCAGTATTTT. The V gene is TRBV7-2, the J gene TRBJ2-3, with a weak D call TRBD2 (6 bases). The CDR3 runs 16 residues. Germline CDR1 reads SGHTA; CDR2 reads FQGNSA. Trimming stripped 5 bases from V and 0 bases from J, with 15 bases between.

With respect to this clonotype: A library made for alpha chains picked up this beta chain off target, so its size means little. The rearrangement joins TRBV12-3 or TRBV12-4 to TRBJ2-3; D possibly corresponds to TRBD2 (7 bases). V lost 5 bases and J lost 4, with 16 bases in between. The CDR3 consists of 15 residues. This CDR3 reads CASSRGGDLADTQYF. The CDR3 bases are TGTGCCAGCAGTAGGGGGGGAGATCTGGCAGATACGCAGTATTTT.

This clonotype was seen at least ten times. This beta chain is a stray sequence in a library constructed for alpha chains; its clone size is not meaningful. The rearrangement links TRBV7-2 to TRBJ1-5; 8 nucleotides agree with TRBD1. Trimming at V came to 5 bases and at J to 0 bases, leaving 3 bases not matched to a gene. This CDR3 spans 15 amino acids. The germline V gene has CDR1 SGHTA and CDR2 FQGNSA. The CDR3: CASSIGQGSNQPQHF. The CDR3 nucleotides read TGTGCCAGCAGCATCGGACAGGGTAGCAATCAGCCCCAGCATTTT.

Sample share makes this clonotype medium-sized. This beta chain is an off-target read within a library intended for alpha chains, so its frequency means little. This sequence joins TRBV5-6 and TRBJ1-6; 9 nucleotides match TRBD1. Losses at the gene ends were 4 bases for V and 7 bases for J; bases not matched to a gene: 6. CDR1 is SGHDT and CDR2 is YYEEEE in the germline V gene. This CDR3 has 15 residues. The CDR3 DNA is TGTGCCAGCAGCCCGTCGGACAGGGGAAATTCACCCCTCCACTTT. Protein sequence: CASSPSDRGNSPLHF.

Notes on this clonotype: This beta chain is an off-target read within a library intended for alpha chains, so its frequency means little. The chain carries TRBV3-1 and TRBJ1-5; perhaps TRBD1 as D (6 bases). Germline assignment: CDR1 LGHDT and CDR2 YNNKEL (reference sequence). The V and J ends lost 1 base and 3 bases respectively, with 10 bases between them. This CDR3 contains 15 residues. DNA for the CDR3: TGTGCCAGCAGCCAAGCGGGGGGGCCCAATCAGCCCCAGCATTTT. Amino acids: CASSQAGGPNQPQHF.

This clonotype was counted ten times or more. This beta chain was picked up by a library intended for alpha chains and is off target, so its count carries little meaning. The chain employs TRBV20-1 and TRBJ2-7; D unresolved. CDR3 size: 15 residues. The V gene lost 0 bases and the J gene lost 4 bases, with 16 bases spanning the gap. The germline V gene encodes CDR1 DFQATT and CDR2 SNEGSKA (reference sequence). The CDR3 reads CSARDLRHNLYEQYV. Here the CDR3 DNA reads TGCAGTGCTAGAGATCTACGACACAACCTTTACGAGCAGTACGTC.

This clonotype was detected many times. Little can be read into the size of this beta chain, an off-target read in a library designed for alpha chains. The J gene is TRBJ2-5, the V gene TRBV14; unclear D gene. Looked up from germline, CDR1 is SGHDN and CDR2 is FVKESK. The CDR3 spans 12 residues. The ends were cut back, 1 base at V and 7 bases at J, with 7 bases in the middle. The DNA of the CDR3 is TGTGCCAGCAGCCAAGTTCTGGGGACCCAGTACTTC. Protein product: CASSQVLGTQYF. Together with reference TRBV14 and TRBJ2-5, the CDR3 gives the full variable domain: EAGVTQFPSHSVIEKGQTVTLRCDPISGHDNLYWYRRVMGKEIKFLLHFVKESKQDESGMPNNRFLAERTGGTYSTLKVQPAELEDSGVYFCASSQVLGTQYFGPGTRLLVL.